This T cell receptor (beta chain) emerged from a study of shared T cell receptors in the human thymus. Generated by immunoSEQ multiplex PCR, the TCRdb table keeps only in-frame clones and is missing some. The table shows hundreds of thousands of clones, with around 87% occurring only once. Deletions cut 5 bases from V and 4 bases from J, with 17 bases between. The germline V gene encodes CDR1 SGHTA and CDR2 FQGNSA. The CDR3 totals 16 residues. These data are also associated with another study on human thymus T cells.

The sample taken for sequencing was thymocytes. V gene TRBV7-2 combines with J gene TRBJ1-4; weak D call: TRBD1 (5 bases). This receptor was obtained from a boy under two years old with a congenital heart defect. As DNA, the CDR3 is TGTGCCAGCAGCGCCCCTTTCGGGCAGGGTAATGAAAAACTGTTTTTT. Protein product: CASSAPFGQGNEKLFF.